The clone carrying this T cell receptor beta chain came up a few times. Its matching antigen is unknown. This sample stems from a study of T cells in Graves' hyperthyroidism and ophthalmopathy. Amplification targeted TCR beta CDR3 regions from RNA transcripts. Researchers ran a first-round RT-PCR on the TCR CDR3 using the HTBI primer set. From the multiplex PCR reads, TCRdb called clonotypes with MiXCR, one entry per CDR3 protein. The repertoire includes about 410,000 distinct CDR3 sequences, about 14% of them detected once, and 20% sits in the top ten. Findings and limits, study-wide: Ophthalmopathy prediction by the model preceded onset by a median roughly 6 months.

This CDR3 is 15 amino acids long. Germline V lookup: CDR1 SGHTA, CDR2 FQGNSA. Losses at the gene ends were 6 bases for V and 3 bases for J; bases not matched to a gene: 9. The TCR comes from a woman in her twenties or thirties with Graves' ophthalmopathy. The sequenced sample consisted of blood. J is TRBJ2-7 and V is TRBV7-2; 9 bases map to TRBD2. CDR3 nucleotide sequence: TGTGCCAGCAGTCCCGGGGCTAGCGGGGTCTACGAGCAGTACTTC. It yields the protein CASSPGASGVYEQYF.